The clone carrying this T cell receptor (beta chain) appeared a single time. The antigen remains undetermined. This sample was included in a study of T cell responses to AZD1222 COVID-19 vaccine. Overall study results and limits: Spike-specific TCR repertoires showed rising breadth and depth after two AZD1222 doses. Among the donors, most were white British and more were female, and clonal diversity was possibly underestimated. Repertoire sampling happened only post peak T cell response. Among AZD1222 vaccinees, only five to seven were seropositive at baseline.

This CDR3 has 15 amino acids. V shed 3 bases and J 2 bases; nucleotides not matched to a gene: 6. Germline V gene sequence: CDR1 WNHNN, CDR2 SYGVQD (reference sequence). Only in-frame clones appear in the TCRdb table, and some are missing; sequencing was by immunoSEQ multiplex PCR. Among under 50,000 clones, around four fifths were seen once, and the ten largest hold about 20%. This TCR was recovered from an adult who received the MenACWY meningococcal vaccine as a control. Specimen: peripheral blood, collected 28 days after the second dose of the MenACWY control vaccine. The V and J genes are TRBV10-1 and TRBJ1-1; 7 positions match TRBD1. The CDR3 region has the DNA TGCGCCAGCAGTGACCTGAGGACAGGAAACACTGAAGCTTTCTTT. Translating it yields CASSDLRTGNTEAFF.